The 26 T cell receptor beta chains below were found in one sample sequenced in a study of blood T cells in healthy people across ages. Primers used in a second PCR of roughly 7 to 11 cycles were a sample-barcoded 5' primer and a J-beta primer mix. TCRdb used MiXCR to reprocess the 5' RACE reads, holding one entry per CDR3 protein. The sample carries over 1,500,000 distinct CDR3 sequences, around 50% recorded once. The material sequenced was blood. These receptors came from a woman in her thirties or forties in good health.

The CDR3 DNA is TGTGCCAGCAGTTACGGCATCAGGACAGGGGAGGGGACCCAGTACTTC. Protein sequence: CASSYGIRTGEGTQYF. The chain carries TRBV6-6 and TRBJ2-5, with 9 bases that match TRBD1. Germline CDR1 is MNHNY and CDR2 is SVGAGI (reference sequence). Trimming took 2 bases from V and 7 from J; bases not matched to a gene: 11. The CDR3 sequence is 16 residues long.

The chain employs TRBV15 and TRBJ2-5, with TRBD2 matching over 11 bases. The V gene end was trimmed by 6 bases and the J gene end by 5 bases; junction bases not matched to a gene: 14. CDR3 length equals 17 residues. The germline CDR1 and CDR2 sequences are LNHNV and YYDKDF (reference sequence). Here the CDR3 DNA reads TGTGCCACCAGGGGGGCCAAGACTAGCGGGGCTGGGGAGACCCAGTACTTC. This encodes CATRGAKTSGAGETQYF.

V is TRBV15 and J is TRBJ2-5; 9 bases match TRBD2. The CDR3 consists of 15 residues. CDR1 and CDR2 from the germline V gene are LNHNV and YYDKDF (reference sequence). The V gene end was trimmed by 0 bases and the J gene end by 5 bases; junction bases not matched to a gene: 4. CDR3 loop: CATSRDHLAGETQYF. The CDR3 nucleotides are TGTGCCACCAGCAGAGATCACCTAGCGGGGGAGACCCAGTACTTC.

V and J are TRBV19 and TRBJ2-7; 9 nucleotides agree with TRBD1. The J call could be wrong; TRBJ2-5 is a better fit for the DNA end. CDR3 length equals 15 residues. Germline V gene sequence: CDR1 LNHDA, CDR2 SQIVND (reference sequence). The CDR3, as DNA: TGTGCCAGTAGTACAGGACAGGGGAGGGAAGAGACCCAGTACTTC. Its protein is CASSTGQGREETQYF.

J is TRBJ1-1 and V is TRBV6-6; TRBD1 matches at 12 bases. V gave up 6 bases and J gave up 2 bases; unmatched junction bases: 7. Per germline, CDR1 MNHNY and CDR2 SVGAGI (reference sequence). This CDR3 has 16 residues. The CDR3 protein is CASRDGTGGPNTEAFF. In nucleotides, the CDR3 is TGTGCCAGCAGAGACGGGACAGGGGGCCCTAACACTGAAGCTTTCTTT.

The V call is TRBV7-2, the J call TRBJ2-1; 11 positions match TRBD2. Germline CDR1 reads SGHTA; CDR2 reads FQGNSA. Unmatched junction bases numbered 7, after V lost 1 base and J lost 5 bases. The CDR3 runs 17 residues. CDR3 sequence: CASSLVSSSGGNNEQFF. The CDR3 DNA is TGTGCCAGCAGCTTAGTTTCTTCTAGCGGGGGGAACAATGAGCAGTTCTTC.

This clonotype was seen a handful of times. V is TRBV5-1 and J is TRBJ2-5, with D perhaps TRBD1 (5 bases). V lost 2 bases and J lost 1, with 12 bases in between. The V gene's germline CDR1 is SGHRS and CDR2 YFSETQ. The CDR3 covers 15 residues. The CDR3 sequence: CASSFEGVSQETQYF. As DNA, the CDR3 is TGCGCCAGCAGCTTCGAAGGGGTGTCCCAAGAGACCCAGTACTTC.

This clonotype was seen a few times. This chain connects TRBV6-6 to TRBJ2-5; D possibly matches TRBD1 or TRBD2 (7 bases each). The better agreement between TRBJ2-7 and the DNA end casts doubt on the J call. The germline V gene has CDR1 MNHNY and CDR2 SVGAGI (reference sequence). The CDR3 sequence is 12 residues long. The CDR3 DNA reads TGTGCCAGCGGGAGGGGGCCCTACGAGCAGTACTTC. It codes for CASGRGPYEQYF.

The gene calls are TRBV10-3 and TRBJ2-3; 14 nucleotides match TRBD2. This CDR3 has 14 amino acids. Trimming took 8 bases from V and 5 from J; bases not matched to a gene: 3. CDR1 and CDR2 from the germline V gene are ENHRY and SYGVKD. For the CDR3, the DNA is TGTGCCATCCGACTAGCGGGGGGGCAAGATACGCAGTATTTT. Its protein product is CAIRLAGGQDTQYF.

The chain carries TRBV6-2 or TRBV6-3 and TRBJ2-1, with 13 bases identical to TRBD2. V shed 2 bases and J 5 bases; nucleotides not matched to a gene: 0. CDR3 length: 15 residues. Germline V CDR1 and CDR2: MNHEY, SVGEGT. The CDR3 protein is CASSYGTSGNNEQFF. The CDR3 nucleotides are TGTGCCAGCAGTTACGGGACTAGCGGGAACAATGAGCAGTTCTTC.

The sample holds a few counts of this clonotype. The chain employs TRBV4-3 and TRBJ1-6; maybe TRBD1 (6 bases). CDR1 and CDR2 (germline): LGHNA, YSLEER. This CDR3 region has 16 residues. The V and J ends lost 3 bases and 10 bases respectively, with 19 bases between them. The CDR3 nucleotides are TGCGCCAGCAGCCAGTCAGGACAGTTCGGCGGCTCACCCCTCCACTTT. Its translation is CASSQSGQFGGSPLHF.

The chain is built from TRBV11-1 and TRBJ2-3, with a tentative D call TRBD2 (6 bases). The CDR3 is 15 residues long. Trimming stripped 3 bases from V and 9 bases from J, with 19 bases between. The germline V gene encodes CDR1 SGHAT and CDR2 FQDESV (reference sequence). In nucleotides, the CDR3 is TGTGCCAGCAGCTTCGCTAGCGTCTCGGGTGTGACGCAGTATTTT. Protein: CASSFASVSGVTQYF.

The chain carries TRBV12-3 or TRBV12-4 and TRBJ2-1, with D tentatively TRBD2 (5 bases). V lost 1 base to trimming and J lost 14 bases, with 12 bases between them. This CDR3 has 12 amino acids. The CDR3 DNA sequence: TGTGCCAGCAGTTTAGTCCGGGGTGGGGAGTTCTTC. Its protein product is CASSLVRGGEFF.

This chain links TRBV13 with TRBJ1-2; D is possibly TRBD1 (6 bases). This CDR3 has 15 residues. V dropped 7 bases and J dropped 6 bases, with 21 bases sitting between them. CDR1 is PRHDT, CDR2 FYEKMQ, per germline (reference sequence). The CDR3 spells CASTWLSGGGHGYTF. As DNA, the CDR3 is TGTGCCAGCACCTGGCTGTCGGGGGGCGGTCATGGCTACACCTTC.

The chain employs TRBV12-5 and TRBJ2-1, with D tentatively TRBD1 or TRBD2 (5 bases each). V was pared by 4 bases and J by 9 bases, with 13 bases between. Germline loops: CDR1 LGHNT, CDR2 FRNRAP. The CDR3 loop spans 13 amino acids. CDR3 in amino acids: CASGWNSGTEQFF. The CDR3 DNA is TGTGCTAGTGGTTGGAATTCGGGGACTGAGCAGTTCTTC.

The chain has TRBV5-5 and TRBJ1-6; D perhaps matches TRBD1 (6 bases). The CDR3 totals 15 residues. CDR1 is SGHKS, CDR2 YYEKEE, per germline (reference sequence). V was cut by 1 base and J by 8 bases, with 13 bases left in between. In DNA, the CDR3 is TGTGCCAGCAGCTTGTCCACAGGGCTTGATTCACCCCTCCACTTT. This codes for CASSLSTGLDSPLHF.

The gene calls are TRBV5-1 and TRBJ1-2, with 9 bases aligning to TRBD1. The CDR3 extends over 14 amino acids. Per the germline V gene, CDR1 is SGHRS and CDR2 is YFSETQ. The V and J ends lost 4 bases and 9 bases, in that order; junction bases with no gene match: 10. In nucleotides, the CDR3 is TGCGCCAGCAGCATAGGACAGGGGAAAGCTAGCTACACCTTC. This translates into CASSIGQGKASYTF.

The genes are TRBV27 and TRBJ1-2; possible D gene TRBD1, 6 bases. This CDR3 contains 12 residues. Germline CDR1 reads MNHEY; CDR2 reads SMNVEV (reference sequence). V dropped 5 bases and J dropped 7 bases, with 11 bases sitting between them. DNA of the CDR3: TGTGCCAGCAGTGAGGACAGATCTGGCTACACCTTC. Residues: CASSEDRSGYTF.

The chain carries TRBV6-1 and TRBJ2-1; D gene unclear. The J call may be in error: the DNA end matches TRBJ2-7 better. The CDR3 has 13 residues. CDR1 is MNHNS, CDR2 SASEGT, per germline. DNA of the CDR3: TGTGCCAGCCCCTCGGCAGCGCGCAATGAGCAGTACTTC. This gives the protein CASPSAARNEQYF.

A note on this clonotype: This may be a read error, as it is one base from a much larger clone. Written as DNA, the CDR3 is TGCAGGGCCGGATCCTACGAGCAGTACTTC. It specifies CRAGSYEQYF. This chain connects TRBV20-1 to TRBJ2-7; D is unclear. Germline V CDR1 and CDR2: DFQATT, SNEGSKA (reference sequence). The CDR3 is 10 residues long.

This clonotype was counted between two and nine times. The chain recombines TRBV20-1 with TRBJ2-1; maybe TRBD2 (5 bases). Trimming removed 8 bases from V and 1 base from J, with 18 bases in between. The CDR3 loop spans 15 amino acids. Per the germline V gene, CDR1 is DFQATT and CDR2 is SNEGSKA (reference sequence). CDR3 in DNA: TGCAGTACCCTGAGGCGGGTCCAATCCTACAATGAGCAGTTCTTC. Its protein is CSTLRRVQSYNEQFF.

The chain uses TRBV5-5 and TRBJ2-7; possible D gene TRBD1, 5 bases. CDR3 length: 14 residues. Trimming pared 4 bases from V and 6 bases from J, leaving 17 bases between. Germline-derived CDR1 and CDR2 are SGHKS and YYEKEE (reference sequence). CDR3 protein: CASSPWTRRTEQYF. The CDR3 coding sequence is TGTGCCAGCAGCCCATGGACACGAAGGACCGAGCAGTACTTC.

The V and J genes are TRBV20-1 and TRBJ2-5; TRBD2 matches 7 bases. V trimming: 0 bases; J trimming: 2 bases; junction bases outside the gene matches: 3. Germline V gives CDR1 DFQATT, CDR2 SNEGSKA (reference sequence). The CDR3 length is 14 residues. The DNA of the CDR3 is TGCAGTGCTAGAGACAGGGAGGGACAAGAGACCCAGTACTTC. It is translated as CSARDREGQETQYF.

This clonotype has just a few counts. The V call is TRBV6-6, the J call TRBJ2-1, with a possible D match to TRBD2 (6 bases). Trimming stripped 5 bases from V and 0 bases from J, with 11 bases between. The germline V gene has CDR1 MNHNY and CDR2 SVGAGI (reference sequence). This CDR3 contains 15 residues. CDR3 coding DNA: TGTGCCAGCAGTGACGGACTATTCTCCTACAATGAGCAGTTCTTC. As protein: CASSDGLFSYNEQFF.

The V gene is TRBV12-3 or TRBV12-4, the J gene TRBJ1-1, with 7 bases identical to TRBD1. The V and J ends lost 6 bases and 4 bases, in that order; junction bases with no gene match: 8. This CDR3 spans 14 amino acids. The CDR3 region is CASRLQGMVTEAFF. DNA of the CDR3: TGTGCCAGCAGACTACAGGGGATGGTCACTGAAGCTTTCTTT.

The V and J genes are TRBV3-1 and TRBJ2-7; TRBD1 agrees at 7 bases. The ends lost 1 base at V and 5 bases at J; junction bases unmatched: 8. The CDR3 loop spans 15 amino acids. CDR1 LGHDT and CDR2 YNNKEL come from the germline V gene (reference sequence). CDR3 protein: CASSQVRNRGNEQYF. The CDR3 nucleotides are TGTGCCAGCAGCCAAGTGAGGAACAGGGGCAACGAGCAGTACTTC.